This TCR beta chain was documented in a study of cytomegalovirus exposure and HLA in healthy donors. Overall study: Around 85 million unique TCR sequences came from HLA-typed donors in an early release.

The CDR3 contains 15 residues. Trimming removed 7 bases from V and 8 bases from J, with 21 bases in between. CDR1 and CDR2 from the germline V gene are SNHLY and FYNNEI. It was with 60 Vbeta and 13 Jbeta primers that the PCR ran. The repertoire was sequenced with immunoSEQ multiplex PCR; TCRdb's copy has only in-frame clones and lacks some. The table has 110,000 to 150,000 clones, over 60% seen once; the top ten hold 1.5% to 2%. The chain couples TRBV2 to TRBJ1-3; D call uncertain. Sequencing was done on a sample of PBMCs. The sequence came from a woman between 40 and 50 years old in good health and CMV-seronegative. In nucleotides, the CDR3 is TGTGCCAGCAACTTTGAGGGAAGTCTGGAAGACACCATATATTTT. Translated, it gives CASNFEGSLEDTIYF.